The 10 T cell receptor beta chains listed next were all sequenced from one sample in a study of T cells in Graves' hyperthyroidism and ophthalmopathy. RNA transcripts were the template for amplifying TCR beta CDR3 regions. A set of HTBI primers served as the primers for a first-round RT-PCR of the TCR CDR3. TCRdb analysed the multiplex PCR reads with MiXCR anew, one entry per CDR3 protein. This sample has hundreds of thousands of distinct CDR3 sequences, with 15% to 20% found just once. Sequencing was performed on blood. Source of these receptors: a man aged 40-49 years with Graves' ophthalmopathy.

This chain uses TRBV20-1 with TRBJ2-7; tentative D call: TRBD2 (5 bases). V lost 3 bases and J lost 2, with 11 bases in between. The CDR3 contains 13 residues. CDR1 DFQATT and CDR2 SNEGSKA come from the germline V gene (reference sequence). The CDR3, as DNA: TGCAGTGCTAGTCGGTCCGGGACCTACGAGCAGTACTTC. This sequence encodes CSASRSGTYEQYF.

CDR3 coding DNA: TGTGCCAGCAGCCAATGGGGTAGCGAAGAGACCCAGTACTTC. Its protein product is CASSQWGSEETQYF. V is TRBV14 and J is TRBJ2-5; weak D call: TRBD2 (5 bases). Germline V gene data show CDR1 as SGHDN and CDR2 as FVKESK. The CDR3 contains 14 residues. V lost 2 bases, J lost 3 bases, and 10 bases lay in between. Full variable domain (outside the CDR3, taken from reference TRBV14 and TRBJ2-5): EAGVTQFPSHSVIEKGQTVTLRCDPISGHDNLYWYRRVMGKEIKFLLHFVKESKQDESGMPNNRFLAERTGGTYSTLKVQPAELEDSGVYFCASSQWGSEETQYFGPGTRLLVL.

The chain is built from TRBV20-1 and TRBJ2-1, with D possibly matching TRBD1 (5 bases). The CDR3 loop spans 15 amino acids. With 0 bases removed from V and 1 base from J, the gap between germline ends came to 10 bases. Germline values: CDR1 DFQATT, CDR2 SNEGSKA (reference sequence). Here the CDR3 reads CSARESRASYNEQFF. As DNA, the CDR3 is TGCAGTGCTAGAGAATCCAGGGCATCCTACAATGAGCAGTTCTTC.

This clonotype was detected many times. The V and J genes are TRBV25-1 and TRBJ2-2, with 9 nucleotides matching TRBD2. The CDR3 sequence is 19 residues long. In germline, CDR1 is MGHDK, CDR2 SYGVNS. V lost 1 base, J lost 3 bases, and 12 bases stayed unmatched. CDR3 nucleotides: TGTGCCAGCAGTGAATCGACCCCCACAAGCGGGAGGTACACCGGGGAGCTGTTTTTT. Translated: CASSESTPTSGRYTGELFF.

This clonotype was observed once. This rearrangement joins TRBV11-2 to TRBJ2-7; 13 nucleotides align to TRBD2. The CDR3 spans 19 residues. The V segment lost 8 bases and the J segment 7 bases; nucleotides outside the gene matches: 23. Germline V gene sequence: CDR1 SGHAT, CDR2 FQNNGV. CDR3 protein: CASGYPPTGTSGASGEQYF. The CDR3 DNA sequence: TGTGCCAGCGGATACCCCCCTACCGGGACTAGCGGGGCCTCCGGAGAGCAGTACTTC.

The rearrangement uses TRBV5-1 and TRBJ2-5; the match to TRBD2 covers 12 bases. The junction had 4 bases not matched to a gene; V was cut back by 0 bases and J by 4 bases. In germline, CDR1 is SGHRS, CDR2 YFSETQ. The CDR3 is made up of 16 amino acids. CDR3 region: CASSLEGGLAGETQYF. The CDR3, as DNA: TGCGCCAGCAGCTTGGAGGGGGGACTAGCGGGAGAGACCCAGTACTTC.

The table lists this clonotype with many counts. This sequence joins TRBV20-1 and TRBJ2-1; weak D call: TRBD2 (6 bases). There are 14 residues in the CDR3. CDR1 DFQATT and CDR2 SNEGSKA come from the germline V gene (reference sequence). The V end lost 6 bases, the J end lost 4 bases, and 16 bases lay between the germline ends. CDR3 DNA sequence: TGCAGTGCGTTGCACGGGAGTCCGTACAATGAGCAGTTCTTC. The encoded protein is CSALHGSPYNEQFF.

Comment on this clonotype: With a much larger clone just one base away, this may be a read error. This rearrangement joins TRBV27 to TRBJ2-1, with D possibly being TRBD2 (6 bases). CDR3 length: 15 amino acids. Germline CDR1 is MNHEY and CDR2 is SMNVEV (reference sequence). In nucleotides, the CDR3 is TGTGTCAGCAGTGAAGGGACTCGCTCCTACAATGAGCAGTTCTTC. As protein: CVSSEGTRSYNEQFF.

CDR3 in amino acids: CASNLGYGYTF. Here the CDR3 DNA reads TGTGCCAGTAATCTCGGGTATGGCTACACCTTC. The chain links TRBV19 to TRBJ1-2, with D unresolved. Germline values: CDR1 LNHDA, CDR2 SQIVND (reference sequence). This CDR3 has 11 residues. Trimming removed 7 bases from V and 5 bases from J, with 8 bases in between.

This clonotype was seen at least ten times. This chain uses TRBV28 with TRBJ2-7, with TRBD1 identical over 10 bases. The CDR3 runs to 15 residues. With 6 bases clipped from V and 5 bases from J, the junction kept 10 bases outside the gene matches. From germline, CDR1 is MDHEN and CDR2 SYDVKM. CDR3 nucleotide sequence: TGTGCCAGCAGCACCAGGGACAGGGGTTGGAACGAGCAGTACTTC. Encoded protein: CASSTRDRGWNEQYF. Full variable domain (missing parts from reference TRBV28 and TRBJ2-7): DVKVTQSSRYLVKRTGEKVFLECVQDMDHENMFWYRQDPGLGLRLIYFSYDVKMKEKGDIPEGYSVSREKKERFSLILESASTNQTSMYLCASSTRDRGWNEQYFGPGTRLTVT.